This TCR beta chain derives from a study of blood T cells in healthy people across ages. Broader study findings: Naive T cell percentage by flow cytometry tracked strongly with beta diversity.

Combining a sample-barcoded 5' primer with a J-beta primer mix, a second PCR ran for 7 to 11 cycles. TCRdb re-derived calls from the 5' RACE reads in MiXCR, one entry per CDR3 protein. This sample has around 1,600,000 distinct CDR3 sequences; roughly 43% occur once, and the top ten carry approximately 4%. In terms of origin and age, donors were healthy Caucasian individuals from Russia aged roughly 6 to 90. Per sample, a minimum of 6.5 million PBMCs were isolated. Notes on this clonotype: Antigen: not known.

The CDR3 spans 13 residues. Germline-derived CDR1 and CDR2 are DFQATT and SNEGSKA (reference sequence). The V end was cut by 3 bases, the J end by 3 bases, with 11 bases between. The sample taken for sequencing was blood. The chain joins TRBV20-1 to TRBJ1-1; maybe TRBD1 (5 bases). The sequence was collected from a young woman in good health. The chain's CDR3 is CSASGGRDTEAFF. The CDR3 DNA reads TGCAGTGCTAGTGGGGGTAGGGACACTGAAGCTTTCTTT.